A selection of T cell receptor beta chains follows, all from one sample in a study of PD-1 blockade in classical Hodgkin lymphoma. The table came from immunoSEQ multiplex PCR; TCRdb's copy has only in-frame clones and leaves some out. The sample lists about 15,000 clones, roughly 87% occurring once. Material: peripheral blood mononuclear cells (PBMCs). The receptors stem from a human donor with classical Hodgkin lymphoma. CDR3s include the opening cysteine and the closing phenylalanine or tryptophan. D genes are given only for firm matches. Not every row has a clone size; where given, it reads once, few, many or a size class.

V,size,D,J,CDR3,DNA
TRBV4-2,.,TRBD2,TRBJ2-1,CASSPSGPPYNEQFF,TGTGCCAGCAGCCCTAGCGGGCCCCCCTACAATGAGCAGTTCTTC
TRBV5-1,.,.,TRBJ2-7,CASSLQGHSYEQYF,TGCGCCAGCAGCTTGCAGGGGCACTCCTACGAGCAGTACTTC
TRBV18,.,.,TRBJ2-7,CASSPPTSLEQYF,TGTGCCAGCTCACCACCGACCTCTCTCGAGCAGTACTTC
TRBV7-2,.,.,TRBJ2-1,CASSLRQVQFF,TGTGCCAGCAGCCTTAGACAGGTACAGTTCTTC
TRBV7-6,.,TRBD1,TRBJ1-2,CASSSGQDYGYTF,TGTGCCAGCAGCTCGGGACAGGACTATGGCTACACCTTC
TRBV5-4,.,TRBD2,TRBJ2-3,CASSPSGLTDTQYF,TGTGCCAGCAGCCCTAGCGGACTCACAGATACGCAGTATTTT
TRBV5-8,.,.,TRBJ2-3,CASAGRPSTDTQYF,TGTGCCAGTGCAGGGCGGCCTAGCACAGATACGCAGTATTTT
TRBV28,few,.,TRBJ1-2,CASRYDSIYGYTF,TGTGCCAGCAGGTACGATTCGATCTATGGCTACACCTTC
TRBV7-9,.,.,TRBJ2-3,CASRMRDTDTQYF,TGTGCCAGCAGAATGCGGGACACAGATACGCAGTATTTT
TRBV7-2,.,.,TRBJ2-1,CASSLSRRKRYNEQFF,TGTGCCAGCAGCTTATCTCGTCGAAAACGGTACAATGAGCAGTTCTTC
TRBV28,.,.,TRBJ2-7,CASSLQGKDEQYF,TGTGCCAGCAGTTTACAGGGGAAGGACGAGCAGTACTTC
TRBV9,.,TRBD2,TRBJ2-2,CASSILAGGQGTGELFF,TGTGCCAGCAGCATCTTAGCGGGAGGGCAGGGCACCGGGGAGCTGTTTTTT
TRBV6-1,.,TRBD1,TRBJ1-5,CASSEVGQGGFSNQPQHF,TGTGCCAGCAGTGAAGTCGGGCAGGGGGGGTTTAGCAATCAGCCCCAGCATTTT
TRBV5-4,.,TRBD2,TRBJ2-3,CASSQGLAGPTQYF,TGTGCCAGCAGTCAGGGACTAGCGGGACCCACGCAGTATTTT
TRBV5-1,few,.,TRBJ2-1,CASSRGGEGEQFF,TGCGCCAGCAGCCGGGGAGGAGAAGGTGAGCAGTTCTTC
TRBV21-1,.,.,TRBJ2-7,CASSKNPITTRTYEQYF,TGTGCCAGCAGCAAAAATCCTATCACTACCCGTACCTACGAGCAGTACTTC
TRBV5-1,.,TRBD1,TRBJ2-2,CASSARNRGAGELFF,TGCGCCAGCAGCGCAAGAAACAGGGGGGCCGGGGAGCTGTTTTTT
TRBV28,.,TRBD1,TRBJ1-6,CASSLFGQGLNSPLHF,TGTGCCAGCAGTTTATTCGGACAGGGTCTTAATTCACCCCTCCACTTT
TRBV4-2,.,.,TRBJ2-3,CASSRWGGDTDTQYF,TGTGCCAGCAGCCGGTGGGGAGGCGACACAGATACGCAGTATTTT
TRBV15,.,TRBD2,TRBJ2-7,CATSRGTSGNYEQYF,TGTGCCACCAGCAGGGGGACTAGCGGGAACTACGAGCAGTACTTC
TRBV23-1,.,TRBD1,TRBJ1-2,CATDRRDRPLANYGYTF,TGCGCCACCGATCGCCGGGACAGACCTTTAGCTAACTATGGCTACACCTTC
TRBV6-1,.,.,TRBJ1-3,CASRASSGNTIYF,TGTGCCAGCAGGGCCTCCTCTGGAAACACCATATATTTT
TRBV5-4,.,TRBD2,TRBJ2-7,CASSVPGLAGEQYF,TGTGCCAGCAGCGTTCCGGGACTAGCGGGGGAGCAGTACTTC
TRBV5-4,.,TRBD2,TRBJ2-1,CASSRAAGVQNEQFF,TGTGCCAGCAGCAGGGCGGCGGGAGTTCAAAATGAGCAGTTCTTC
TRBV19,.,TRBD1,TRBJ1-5,CASSVTGGASQPQHF,TGTGCCAGTAGTGTCACAGGGGGCGCCTCCCAGCCCCAGCATTTT
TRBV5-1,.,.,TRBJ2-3,CASSFVTYPDTQYF,TGCGCCAGCAGCTTCGTAACTTACCCAGATACGCAGTATTTT
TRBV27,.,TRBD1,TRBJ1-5,CASSLATGGGQPQHF,TGTGCCAGCAGTTTAGCTACAGGGGGCGGTCAGCCCCAGCATTTT
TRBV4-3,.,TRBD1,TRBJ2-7,CASSLLWTGGGSYEQYF,TGCGCCAGCAGCCTCCTCTGGACAGGGGGTGGGTCCTACGAGCAGTACTTC
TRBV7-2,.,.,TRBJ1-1,CASSATTGNTEAFF,TGTGCCAGCAGCGCGACGACAGGGAACACTGAAGCTTTCTTT
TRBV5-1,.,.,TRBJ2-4,CASATGGGGKNIQYF,TGCGCCAGCGCCACTGGGGGTGGTGGCAAAAACATTCAGTACTTC
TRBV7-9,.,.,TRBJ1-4,CASSGTGGGLHEKLFF,TGTGCCAGCAGCGGTACGGGAGGGGGGCTTCATGAAAAACTGTTTTTT
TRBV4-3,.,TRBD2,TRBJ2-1,CASSQAVASGRAHEQFF,TGCGCCAGCAGCCAAGCCGTTGCTAGCGGGAGGGCACATGAGCAGTTCTTC
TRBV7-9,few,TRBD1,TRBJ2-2,CASGGQAGAGELFF,TGTGCCAGCGGCGGACAGGCCGGAGCCGGGGAGCTGTTTTTT
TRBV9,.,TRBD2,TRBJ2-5,CASGTGGSQETQYF,TGTGCCAGCGGAACGGGAGGGTCCCAAGAGACCCAGTACTTC
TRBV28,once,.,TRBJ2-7,CASSLGQLEQYF,TGTGCCAGCAGTTTGGGGCAGCTCGAGCAGTACTTC
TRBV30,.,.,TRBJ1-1,CAWSAGTTEAFF,TGTGCCTGGAGCGCGGGGACGACTGAAGCTTTCTTT
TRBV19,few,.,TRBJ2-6,CASTQTVTGANVLTF,TGTGCCAGTACCCAAACAGTAACTGGGGCCAACGTCCTGACTTTC
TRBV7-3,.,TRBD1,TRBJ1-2,CASSPTGGEGYTF,TGTGCCAGCAGCCCGACAGGGGGCGAGGGCTACACCTTC
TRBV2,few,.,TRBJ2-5,CASRSGGGETQYF,TGTGCCAGCAGATCCGGGGGCGGAGAGACCCAGTACTTC
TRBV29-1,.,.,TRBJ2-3,CSVLLGEEDTQYF,TGCAGCGTCCTCTTGGGGGAAGAGGATACGCAGTATTTT
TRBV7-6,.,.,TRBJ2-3,CASSPRGSGFTDTQYF,TGTGCCAGCAGCCCCCGGGGTAGCGGATTCACAGATACGCAGTATTTT
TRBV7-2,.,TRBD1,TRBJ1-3,CASSEGQGNTIYF,TGTGCCAGCAGCGAGGGACAGGGGAACACCATATATTTT
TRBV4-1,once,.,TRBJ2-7,CASSQSLATYEQYF,TGCGCCAGCAGCCAATCTCTCGCTACCTACGAGCAGTACTTC
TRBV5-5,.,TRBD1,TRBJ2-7,CASSLGQGNYEQYF,TGTGCCAGCAGCTTGGGACAGGGGAACTACGAGCAGTACTTC
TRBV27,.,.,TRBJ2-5,CASSQTRTVTGETQYF,TGTGCCAGCAGTCAAACACGGACAGTAACAGGAGAGACCCAGTACTTC
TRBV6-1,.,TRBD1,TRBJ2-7,CASTSGTGAGEQYF,TGTGCCAGCACTTCCGGGACAGGGGCCGGCGAGCAGTACTTC
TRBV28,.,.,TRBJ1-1,CASSPVGGGTEAFF,TGTGCCAGCAGTCCGGTGGGGGGGGGCACTGAAGCTTTCTTT